What follows are 11 T cell receptor beta chains derived from one specimen sequenced in a study of CD8 T cells in ankylosing spondylitis. TCRdb processed the 5' RACE reads anew with MiXCR; each CDR3 protein has one entry. The repertoire holds 250,000 to 400,000 distinct CDR3 sequences, with around a tenth as singletons. The sample taken for sequencing was blood, either unsorted or a sorted T cell fraction (not recorded which). These receptors all come from a female donor with ankylosing spondylitis or in good health (not recorded which).

This clonotype was recorded many times. The gene calls are TRBV27 and TRBJ1-2; weak D call: TRBD1 (5 bases). Germline V gives CDR1 MNHEY, CDR2 SMNVEV (reference sequence). V was pared by 11 bases and J by 0 bases, with 13 bases between. The CDR3 runs 13 residues. For the CDR3, the DNA is TGTGCCTCTTCGGGCAGGGCTAACTATGGCTACACCTTC. Its protein is CASSGRANYGYTF.

A note on this clonotype: Since a much larger clone is just one base distant, this may be a read error. V and J are TRBV20-1 and TRBJ1-5; TRBD1 is a possible D gene (5 bases). Between the trimmed V and J ends, which lost 7 bases and 6 bases, there was a span of 16 bases. CDR1 is DFQATT and CDR2 is SNEGSKA in the germline V gene (reference sequence). The CDR3 extends over 13 amino acids. The CDR3 loop is CSVRGRERQPQHF. CDR3 DNA sequence: TGCAGTGTTCGGGGACGGGAGCGTCAGCCCCAGCATTTT.

This clonotype was seen a few times. This sequence joins TRBV11-1 and TRBJ1-1; 8 nucleotides align to TRBD1. V shed 5 bases and J 4 bases; nucleotides not matched to a gene: 6. CDR1 is SGHAT and CDR2 is FQDESV in the germline V gene (reference sequence). The CDR3 loop spans 14 amino acids. The CDR3 nucleotides read TGTGCCAGCAGCCTAGAGGACAGGGTCACTGAAGCTTTCTTT. As protein: CASSLEDRVTEAFF.

The V and J genes are TRBV6-2 or TRBV6-3 and TRBJ1-2; D not certain. Germline V gene sequence: CDR1 MNHEY, CDR2 SVGEGT. The CDR3 contains 12 residues. The V end was cut by 7 bases, the J end by 4 bases, with 10 bases between. The CDR3 nucleotides are TGTGCCAGCACTCAGAGCTCCTATGGCTACACCTTC. Translation: CASTQSSYGYTF.

The table lists this clonotype with many counts. The J gene is TRBJ2-7, the V gene TRBV9; possibly TRBD2 for D (5 bases). V was shortened by 4 bases and J by 4 bases, with 18 bases between the two germline ends. Germline CDR1 SGDLS, CDR2 YYNGEE. There are 15 residues in the CDR3. CDR3 DNA: TGTGCCAGCAGCCCACAGATTGGGAGTATATACGAGCAGTACTTC. Protein product: CASSPQIGSIYEQYF.

This clonotype was seen repeatedly, ten times or more. This chain links TRBV19 with TRBJ2-7, with D unresolved. Germline V gene sequence: CDR1 LNHDA, CDR2 SQIVND (reference sequence). The V end lost 5 bases, the J end lost 4 bases, and 15 bases lay between the germline ends. CDR3 size: 14 residues. The CDR3 sequence: CASSSQDGFYEQYF. CDR3 DNA sequence: TGTGCCAGTAGTTCCCAGGACGGTTTTTACGAGCAGTACTTC.

There are many counts of this clonotype. V gene TRBV5-1 combines with J gene TRBJ2-3, with TRBD2 matching 10 bases. The CDR3 extends over 16 amino acids. The germline V gene has CDR1 SGHRS and CDR2 YFSETQ. Trimming at V came to 3 bases and at J to 5 bases, leaving 9 bases not matched to a gene. The CDR3 DNA reads TGCGCCAGCAGCTGGACTAGCGGAGGGGCGGGAGATACGCAGTATTTT. It specifies CASSWTSGGAGDTQYF.

This clonotype was observed a few times. The V and J genes are TRBV7-6 and TRBJ2-5, with no clear D. The CDR3 is 14 residues long. Germline V gene data show CDR1 as SGHVS and CDR2 as FNYEAQ. V was trimmed by 6 bases and J by 4 bases, leaving 15 bases between them. In nucleotides, the CDR3 is TGTGCCAGCAGTTTAAGGGCCATTAGAGAGACCCAGTACTTC. Encoded protein: CASSLRAIRETQYF.

This clonotype was seen a handful of times. The genes are TRBV20-1 and TRBJ2-7, with TRBD2 matching 7 bases. The CDR3 extends over 14 amino acids. CDR1 and CDR2 from the germline V gene are DFQATT and SNEGSKA (reference sequence). The trim removed 0 bases at V and 6 bases at J, leaving 8 bases unmatched. CDR3 protein: CSARESSGVGEQYF. CDR3 DNA: TGCAGTGCTAGAGAGTCGAGCGGGGTAGGCGAGCAGTACTTC.

A remark on this clonotype: One base away lies a much larger clone, so this may be a sequencing read error. The rearrangement links TRBV6-1 to TRBJ2-7; no reliable D call. Trimming cost V 5 bases and J 5 bases, with 16 bases left between them. CDR1 and CDR2 (germline): MNHNS, SASEGT. This CDR3 region has 14 residues. In DNA form, the CDR3 reads TGTGCCAGCAGTACCTCAAGGGTAGGGCACGAGCAGTACTTC. Translating it yields CASSTSRVGHEQYF.

This chain uses TRBV6-1 with TRBJ1-5, with D maybe TRBD1 (6 bases). CDR1 is MNHNS and CDR2 is SASEGT in the germline V gene. This CDR3 region has 13 residues. With 10 bases removed from V and 4 bases from J, the gap between germline ends came to 14 bases. CDR3 coding DNA: TGTGCCACAGGACAGATGGGAAATCAGCCCCAGCATTTT. It codes for CATGQMGNQPQHF.